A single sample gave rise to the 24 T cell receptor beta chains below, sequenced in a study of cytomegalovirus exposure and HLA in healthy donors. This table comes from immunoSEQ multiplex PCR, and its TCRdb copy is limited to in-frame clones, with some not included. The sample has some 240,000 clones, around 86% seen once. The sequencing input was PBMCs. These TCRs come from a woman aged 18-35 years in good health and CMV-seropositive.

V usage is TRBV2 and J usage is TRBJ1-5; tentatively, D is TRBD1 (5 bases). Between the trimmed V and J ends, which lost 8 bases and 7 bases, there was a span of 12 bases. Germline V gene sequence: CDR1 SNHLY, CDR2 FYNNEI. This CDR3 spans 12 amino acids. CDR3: CASGGGKQPQHF. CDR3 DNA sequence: TGTGCCAGCGGGGGGGGGAAACAGCCCCAGCATTTT.

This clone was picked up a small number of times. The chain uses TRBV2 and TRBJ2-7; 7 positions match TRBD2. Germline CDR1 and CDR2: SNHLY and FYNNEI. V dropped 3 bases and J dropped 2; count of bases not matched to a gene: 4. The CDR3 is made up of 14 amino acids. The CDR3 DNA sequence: TGTGCCAGCAGTGATCGGGGAGGGACCTACGAGCAGTACTTC. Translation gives CASSDRGGTYEQYF.

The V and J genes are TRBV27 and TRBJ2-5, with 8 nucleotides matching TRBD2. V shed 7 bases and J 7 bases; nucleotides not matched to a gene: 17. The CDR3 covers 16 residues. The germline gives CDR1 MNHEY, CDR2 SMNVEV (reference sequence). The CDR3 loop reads CASTNLVAGRHATQYF. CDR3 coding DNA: TGTGCCAGCACCAACTTGGTAGCGGGGAGACATGCGACCCAGTACTTC.

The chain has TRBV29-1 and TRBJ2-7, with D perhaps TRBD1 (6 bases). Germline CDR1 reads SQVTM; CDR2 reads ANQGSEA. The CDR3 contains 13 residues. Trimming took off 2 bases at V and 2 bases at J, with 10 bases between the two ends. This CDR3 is CSVERDTPYEQYF. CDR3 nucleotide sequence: TGCAGCGTTGAACGGGACACCCCCTACGAGCAGTACTTC.

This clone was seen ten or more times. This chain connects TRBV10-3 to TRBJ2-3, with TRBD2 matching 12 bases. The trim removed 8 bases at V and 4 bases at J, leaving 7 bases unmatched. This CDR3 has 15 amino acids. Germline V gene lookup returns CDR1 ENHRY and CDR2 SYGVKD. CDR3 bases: TGTGCCATCCAGCGACTAGCGGGAGACCCAGATACGCAGTATTTT. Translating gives CAIQRLAGDPDTQYF.

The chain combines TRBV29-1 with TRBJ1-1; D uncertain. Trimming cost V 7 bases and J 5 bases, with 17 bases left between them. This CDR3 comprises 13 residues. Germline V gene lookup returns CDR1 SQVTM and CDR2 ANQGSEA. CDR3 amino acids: CSARTGFPTEAFF. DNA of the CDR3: TGCAGCGCACGGACGGGATTCCCAACTGAAGCTTTCTTT.

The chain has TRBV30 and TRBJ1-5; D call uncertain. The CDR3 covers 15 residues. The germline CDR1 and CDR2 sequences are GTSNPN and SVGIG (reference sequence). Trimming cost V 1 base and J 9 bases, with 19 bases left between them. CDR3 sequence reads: CAWSAPRTLRGPQHF. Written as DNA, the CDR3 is TGTGCCTGGAGTGCCCCCCGAACCCTCCGGGGGCCCCAGCATTTT.

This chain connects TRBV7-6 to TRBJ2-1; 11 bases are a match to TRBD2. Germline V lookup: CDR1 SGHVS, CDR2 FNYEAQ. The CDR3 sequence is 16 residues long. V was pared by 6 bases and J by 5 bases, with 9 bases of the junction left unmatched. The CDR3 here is CASSRMLAGGNNEQFF. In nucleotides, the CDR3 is TGTGCCAGCAGTCGTATGCTAGCGGGAGGAAACAATGAGCAGTTCTTC.

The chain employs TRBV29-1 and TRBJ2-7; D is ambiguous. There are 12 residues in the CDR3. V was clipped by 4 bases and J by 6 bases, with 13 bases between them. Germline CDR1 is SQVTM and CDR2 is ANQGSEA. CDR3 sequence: CSVVPGWSEQYF. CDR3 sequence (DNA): TGCAGCGTTGTCCCCGGTTGGTCCGAGCAGTACTTC.

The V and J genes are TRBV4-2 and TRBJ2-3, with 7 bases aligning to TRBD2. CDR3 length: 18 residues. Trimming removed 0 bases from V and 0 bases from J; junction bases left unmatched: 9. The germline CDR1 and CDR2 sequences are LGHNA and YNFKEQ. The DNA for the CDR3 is TGTGCCAGCAGCCAAGATCGTTCCAGCGGGACTAGCACAGATACGCAGTATTTT. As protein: CASSQDRSSGTSTDTQYF.

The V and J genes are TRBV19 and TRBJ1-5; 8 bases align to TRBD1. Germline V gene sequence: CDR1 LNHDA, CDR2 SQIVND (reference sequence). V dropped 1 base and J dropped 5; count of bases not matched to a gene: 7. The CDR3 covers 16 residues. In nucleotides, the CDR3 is TGTGCCAGTAGTATAGCTAGGGACAGGAGGGATCAGCCCCAGCATTTT. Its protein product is CASSIARDRRDQPQHF.

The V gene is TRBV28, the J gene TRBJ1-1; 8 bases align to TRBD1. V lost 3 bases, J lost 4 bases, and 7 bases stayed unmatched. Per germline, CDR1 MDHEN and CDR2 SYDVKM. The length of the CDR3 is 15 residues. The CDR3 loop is CASSFMTGAGTEAFF. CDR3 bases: TGTGCCAGCAGTTTTATGACAGGGGCTGGCACTGAAGCTTTCTTT.

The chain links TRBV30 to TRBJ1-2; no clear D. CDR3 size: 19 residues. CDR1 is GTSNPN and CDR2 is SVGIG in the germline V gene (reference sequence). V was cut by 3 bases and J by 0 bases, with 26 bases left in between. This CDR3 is CAWRGRRGQSKSPNYGYTF. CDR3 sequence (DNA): TGTGCCTGGAGAGGGCGTCGAGGGCAGTCTAAAAGTCCTAACTATGGCTACACCTTC. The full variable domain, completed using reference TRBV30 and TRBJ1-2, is SQTIHQWPATLVQPVGSPLSLECTVEGTSNPNLYWYRQAAGRGLQLLFYSVGIGQISSEVPQNLSASRPQDRQFILSSKKLLLSDSGFYLCAWRGRRGQSKSPNYGYTFGSGTRLTVV.

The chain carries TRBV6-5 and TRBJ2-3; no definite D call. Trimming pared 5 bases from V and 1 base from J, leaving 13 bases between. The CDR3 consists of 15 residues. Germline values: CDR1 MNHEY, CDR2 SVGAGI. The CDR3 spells CASSPPWPGTDTQYF. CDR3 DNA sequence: TGTGCCAGCAGTCCTCCCTGGCCAGGCACAGATACGCAGTATTTT.

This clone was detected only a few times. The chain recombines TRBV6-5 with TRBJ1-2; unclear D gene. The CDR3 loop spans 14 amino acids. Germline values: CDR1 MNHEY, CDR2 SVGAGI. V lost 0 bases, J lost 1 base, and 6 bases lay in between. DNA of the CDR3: TGTGCCAGCAGTTACTCGCCAGGTAACTATGGCTACACCTTC. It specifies CASSYSPGNYGYTF.

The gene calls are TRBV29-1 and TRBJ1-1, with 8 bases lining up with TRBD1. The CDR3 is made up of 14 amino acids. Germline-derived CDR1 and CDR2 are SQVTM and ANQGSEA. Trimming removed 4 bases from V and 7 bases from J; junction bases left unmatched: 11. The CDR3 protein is CSVVGSDRDYEAFF. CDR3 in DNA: TGCAGCGTTGTGGGCTCGGACAGGGATTATGAAGCTTTCTTT. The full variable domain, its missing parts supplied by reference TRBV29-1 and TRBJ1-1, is SAVISQKPSRDICQRGTSLTIQCQVDSQVTMMFWYRQQPGQSLTLIATANQGSEATYESGFVIDKFPISRPNLTFSTLTVSNMSPEDSSIYLCSVVGSDRDYEAFFGQGTRLTVV.

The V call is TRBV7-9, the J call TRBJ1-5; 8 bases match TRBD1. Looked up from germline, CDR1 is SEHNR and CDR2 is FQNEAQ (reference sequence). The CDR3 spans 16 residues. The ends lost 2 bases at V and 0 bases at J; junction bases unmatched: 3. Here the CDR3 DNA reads TGTGCCAGCAGCTTATGGACAGGGTATAGCAATCAGCCCCAGCATTTT. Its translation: CASSLWTGYSNQPQHF. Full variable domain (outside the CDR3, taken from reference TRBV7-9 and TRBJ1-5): DTGVSQNPRHKITKRGQNVTFRCDPISEHNRLYWYRQTLGQGPEFLTYFQNEAQLEKSRLLSDRFSAERPKGSFSTLEIQRTEQGDSAMYLCASSLWTGYSNQPQHFGDGTRLSIL.

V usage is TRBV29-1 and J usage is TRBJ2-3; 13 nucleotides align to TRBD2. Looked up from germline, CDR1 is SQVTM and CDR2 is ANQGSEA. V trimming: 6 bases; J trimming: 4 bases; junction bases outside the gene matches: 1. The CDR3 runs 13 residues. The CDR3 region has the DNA TGCAGCGTCGGACTAGCGGGAGCAGATACGCAGTATTTT. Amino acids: CSVGLAGADTQYF.

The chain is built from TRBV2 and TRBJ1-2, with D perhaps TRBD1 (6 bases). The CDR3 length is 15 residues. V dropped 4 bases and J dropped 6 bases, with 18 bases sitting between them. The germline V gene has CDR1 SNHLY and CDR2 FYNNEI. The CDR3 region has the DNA TGTGCCAGCAGTGGCCGGGGGGCAGGGGTAAATGGCTACACCTTC. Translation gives CASSGRGAGVNGYTF.

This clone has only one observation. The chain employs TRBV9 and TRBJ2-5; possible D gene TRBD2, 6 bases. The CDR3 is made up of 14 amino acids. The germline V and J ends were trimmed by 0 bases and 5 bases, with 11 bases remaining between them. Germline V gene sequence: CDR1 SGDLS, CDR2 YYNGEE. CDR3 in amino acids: CASSVGSGRETQYF. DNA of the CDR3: TGTGCCAGCAGCGTAGGAAGCGGGCGGGAGACCCAGTACTTC.

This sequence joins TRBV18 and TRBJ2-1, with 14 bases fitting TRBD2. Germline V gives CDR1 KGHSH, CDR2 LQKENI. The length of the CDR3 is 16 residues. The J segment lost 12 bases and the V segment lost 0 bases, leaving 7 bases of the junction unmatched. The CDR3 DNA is TGTGCCAGCTCACCACCGGGACTAGCGGGAGAGATAGGGCAGTTCTTC. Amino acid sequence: CASSPPGLAGEIGQFF.

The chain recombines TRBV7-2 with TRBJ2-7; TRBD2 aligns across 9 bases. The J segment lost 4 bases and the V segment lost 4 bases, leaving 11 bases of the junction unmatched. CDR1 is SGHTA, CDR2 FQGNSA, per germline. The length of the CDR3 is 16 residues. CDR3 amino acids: CASSWKSGRKGYEQYF. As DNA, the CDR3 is TGTGCCAGCAGCTGGAAGAGCGGGAGGAAGGGATACGAGCAGTACTTC.

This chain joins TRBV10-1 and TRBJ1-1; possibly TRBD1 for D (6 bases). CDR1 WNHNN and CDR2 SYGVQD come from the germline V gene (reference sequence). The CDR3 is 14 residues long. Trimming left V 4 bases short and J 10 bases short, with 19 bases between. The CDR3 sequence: CASSVAGTIGGAFF. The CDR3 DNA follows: TGCGCCAGCAGTGTTGCCGGGACAATCGGAGGAGCTTTCTTT.

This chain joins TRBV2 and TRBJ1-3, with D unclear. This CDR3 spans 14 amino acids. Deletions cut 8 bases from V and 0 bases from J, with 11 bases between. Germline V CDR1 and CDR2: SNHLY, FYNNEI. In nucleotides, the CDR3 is TGTGCCAGCCGAGAACAGATCTCTGGAAACACCATATATTTT. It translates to CASREQISGNTIYF.